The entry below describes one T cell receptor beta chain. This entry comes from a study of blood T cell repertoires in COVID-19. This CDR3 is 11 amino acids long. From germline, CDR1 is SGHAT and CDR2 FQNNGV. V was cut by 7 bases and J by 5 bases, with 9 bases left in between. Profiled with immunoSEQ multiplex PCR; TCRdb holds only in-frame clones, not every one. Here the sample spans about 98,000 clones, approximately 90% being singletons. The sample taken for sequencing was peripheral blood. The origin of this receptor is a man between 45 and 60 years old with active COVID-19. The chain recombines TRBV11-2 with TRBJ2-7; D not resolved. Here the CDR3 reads CASTPGNEQYF. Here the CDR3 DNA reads TGTGCCAGCACCCCAGGAAACGAGCAGTACTTC.